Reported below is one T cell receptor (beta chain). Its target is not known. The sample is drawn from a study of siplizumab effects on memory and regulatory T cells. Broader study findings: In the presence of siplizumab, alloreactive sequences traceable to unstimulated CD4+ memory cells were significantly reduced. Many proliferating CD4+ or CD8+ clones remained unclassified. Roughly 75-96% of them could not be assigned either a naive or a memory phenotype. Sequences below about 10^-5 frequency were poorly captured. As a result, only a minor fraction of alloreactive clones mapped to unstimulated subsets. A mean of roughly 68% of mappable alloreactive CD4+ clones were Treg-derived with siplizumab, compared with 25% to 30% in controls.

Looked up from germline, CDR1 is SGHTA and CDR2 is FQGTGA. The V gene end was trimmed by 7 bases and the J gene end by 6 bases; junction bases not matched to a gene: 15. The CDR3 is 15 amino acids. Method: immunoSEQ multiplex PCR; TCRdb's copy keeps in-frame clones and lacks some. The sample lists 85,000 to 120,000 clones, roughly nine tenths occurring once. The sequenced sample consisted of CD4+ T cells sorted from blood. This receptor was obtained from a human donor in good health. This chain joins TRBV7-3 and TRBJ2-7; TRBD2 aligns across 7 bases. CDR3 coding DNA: TGTGCCAGCAAGGGGAGGAGGGGAGGGCCTCTCGAGCAGTACTTC. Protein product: CASKGRRGGPLEQYF.